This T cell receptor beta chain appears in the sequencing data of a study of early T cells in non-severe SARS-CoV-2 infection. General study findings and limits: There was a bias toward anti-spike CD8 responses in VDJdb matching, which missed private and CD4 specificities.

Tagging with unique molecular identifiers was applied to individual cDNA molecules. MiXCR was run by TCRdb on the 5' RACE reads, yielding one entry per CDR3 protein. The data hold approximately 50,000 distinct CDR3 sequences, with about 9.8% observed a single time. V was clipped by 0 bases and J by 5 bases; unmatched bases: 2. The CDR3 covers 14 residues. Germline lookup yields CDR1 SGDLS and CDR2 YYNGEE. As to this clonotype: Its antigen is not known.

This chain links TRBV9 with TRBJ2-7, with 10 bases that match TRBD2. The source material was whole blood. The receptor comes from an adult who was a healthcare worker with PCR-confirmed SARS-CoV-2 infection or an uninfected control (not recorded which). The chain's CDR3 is CASSVATSGNEQYF. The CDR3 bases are TGTGCCAGCAGCGTAGCAACTAGCGGGAACGAGCAGTACTTC.